This T cell receptor (beta chain) was sequenced during a study of PD-1 blockade in classical Hodgkin lymphoma. Only in-frame clones appear in the TCRdb table, and some are missing; sequencing was by immunoSEQ multiplex PCR. The sample consists of approximately 20,000 clones, 88% of them appearing once. Time point given: cycle 4 day 1 (C4D1), after less than 7 weeks of nivolumab. Every single patient, without exception, relapsed after autologous stem cell transplantation, and brentuximab vedotin exposure varied. By magnetic negative selection, CD8+ T cells were isolated from the thawed PBMCs. The germline V gene has CDR1 LNHDA and CDR2 SQIVND (reference sequence). V was shortened by 5 bases and J by 3 bases, with 14 bases between the two germline ends. The CDR3 loop spans 15 amino acids.

This specimen consisted of CD8+ T cells from blood, obtained before the fourth cycle of nivolumab. The chain joins TRBV19 to TRBJ2-1; no firm D call. The TCR originated in a human donor with classical Hodgkin lymphoma. The DNA for the CDR3 is TGTGCCAGTAGTCCGGATGGTCTCTACTACAATGAGCAGTTCTTC. It yields the protein CASSPDGLYYNEQFF.